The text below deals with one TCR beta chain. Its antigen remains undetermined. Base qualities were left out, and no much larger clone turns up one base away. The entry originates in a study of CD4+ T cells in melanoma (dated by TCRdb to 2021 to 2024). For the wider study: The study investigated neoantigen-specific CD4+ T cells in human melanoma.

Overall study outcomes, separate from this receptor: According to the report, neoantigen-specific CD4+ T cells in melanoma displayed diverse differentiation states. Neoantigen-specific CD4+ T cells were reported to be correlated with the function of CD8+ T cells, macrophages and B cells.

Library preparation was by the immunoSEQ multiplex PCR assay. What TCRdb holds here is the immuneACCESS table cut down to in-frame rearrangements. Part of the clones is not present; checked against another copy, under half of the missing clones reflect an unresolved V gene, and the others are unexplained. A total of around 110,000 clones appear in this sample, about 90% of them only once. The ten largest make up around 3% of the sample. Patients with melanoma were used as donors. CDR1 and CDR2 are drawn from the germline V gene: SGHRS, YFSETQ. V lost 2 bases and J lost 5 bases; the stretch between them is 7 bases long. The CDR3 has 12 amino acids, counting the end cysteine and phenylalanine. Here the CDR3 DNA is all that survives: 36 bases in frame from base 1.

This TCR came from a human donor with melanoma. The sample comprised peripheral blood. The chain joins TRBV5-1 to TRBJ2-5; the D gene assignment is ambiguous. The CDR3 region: CASSLGFETQYF. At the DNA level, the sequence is TGCGCCAGCAGCTTAGGGTTTGAGACCCAGTACTTC.